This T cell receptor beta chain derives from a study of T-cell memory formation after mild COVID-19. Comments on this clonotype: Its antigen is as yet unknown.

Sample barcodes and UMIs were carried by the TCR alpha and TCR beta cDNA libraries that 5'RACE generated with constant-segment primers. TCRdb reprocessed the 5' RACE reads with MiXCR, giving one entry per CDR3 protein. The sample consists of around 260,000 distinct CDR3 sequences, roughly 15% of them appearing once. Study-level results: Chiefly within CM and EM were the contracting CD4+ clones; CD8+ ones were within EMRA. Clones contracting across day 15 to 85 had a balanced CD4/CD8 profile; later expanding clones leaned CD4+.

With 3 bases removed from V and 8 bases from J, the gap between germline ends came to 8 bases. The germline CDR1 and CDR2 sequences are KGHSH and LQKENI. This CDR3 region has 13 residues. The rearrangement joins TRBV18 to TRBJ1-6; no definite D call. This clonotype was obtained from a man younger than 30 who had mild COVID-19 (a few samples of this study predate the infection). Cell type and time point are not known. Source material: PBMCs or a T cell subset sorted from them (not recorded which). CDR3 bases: TGTGCCAGCTCACCGAGCAGCGATTCACCCCTCCACTTT. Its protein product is CASSPSSDSPLHF.